The 27 T cell receptor beta chains listed next were all sequenced from one sample in a study of sequential checkpoint blockade in melanoma. This table comes from immunoSEQ multiplex PCR, and its TCRdb copy is limited to in-frame clones, with some not included. The table has some 16,000 clones, approximately 80% seen once. As to treatment: randomized to nivolumab then ipilimumab (arm A) or the reverse (arm B). The material was CD8+ T cells sorted from blood (inferred from file names), obtained from a patient given nivolumab and ipilimumab in sequence. The receptor set was obtained from a human donor with melanoma.

This chain links TRBV12-5 with TRBJ1-2, with TRBD1 identical over 7 bases. This CDR3 is built from 15 residues. CDR1 is LGHNT, CDR2 FRNRAP, per germline. With V trimmed by 7 bases and J by 8 bases, 16 bases remained unmatched. CDR3 amino acids: CASASDDRVVRGYTF. DNA for the CDR3: TGTGCTAGTGCCTCGGACGACAGGGTCGTTCGGGGCTACACCTTC.

This clone was observed a few times. The V call is TRBV4-1, the J call TRBJ2-1, with a possible D match to TRBD2 (6 bases). The CDR3 is made up of 13 amino acids. V was trimmed by 6 bases and J by 7 bases, leaving 13 bases between them. Germline V gene data show CDR1 as MGHRA and CDR2 as YSYEKL. CDR3 bases: TGCGCCAGCAGTCCCGGGACTCGGAATGAGCAGTTCTTC. This translates into CASSPGTRNEQFF.

V usage is TRBV28 and J usage is TRBJ1-1; D is perhaps TRBD1 (5 bases). The V gene lost 11 bases and the J gene lost 0 bases, with 22 bases spanning the gap. Germline V gene lookup returns CDR1 MDHEN and CDR2 SYDVKM. The CDR3 runs 16 residues. The CDR3 region is CAALPRGDLMNTEAFF. CDR3 DNA sequence: TGTGCCGCACTGCCCCGGGGGGACTTAATGAACACTGAAGCTTTCTTT.

Regarding this clone: Other nucleotide sequences in the sample specify the same CDR3. The chain employs TRBV19 and TRBJ1-1; tentative D call: TRBD1 (5 bases). CDR3 length: 13 amino acids. The V gene's germline CDR1 is LNHDA and CDR2 SQIVND (reference sequence). Trimming removed 5 bases from V and 5 bases from J, with 12 bases in between. CDR3 coding DNA: TGTGCCAGTAGTCCCCAGGGCCCGACTGAAGCTTTCTTT. Protein sequence: CASSPQGPTEAFF.

The chain has TRBV7-2 and TRBJ1-2; D possibly corresponds to TRBD1 (5 bases). V was cut by 4 bases and J by 5 bases, with 20 bases left in between. The germline CDR1 and CDR2 sequences are SGHTA and FQGNSA. The CDR3 length is 16 residues. The CDR3 sequence: CASSSPAGESDYGYTF. CDR3 DNA: TGTGCCAGCAGCTCCCCGGCGGGGGAGTCTGATTATGGCTACACCTTC.

The genes are TRBV7-6 and TRBJ2-7; 7 nucleotides agree with TRBD1. Trimming took 5 bases from V and 1 from J; bases not matched to a gene: 5. Germline V gene data show CDR1 as SGHVS and CDR2 as FNYEAQ. The CDR3 extends over 14 amino acids. The CDR3 sequence is CASSQGQRSYEQYF. The CDR3 DNA reads TGTGCCAGCAGCCAGGGACAGCGATCCTACGAGCAGTACTTC.

The chain combines TRBV19 with TRBJ1-5; 7 nucleotides align to TRBD1. Germline trimming cut 3 bases from V and 3 bases from J; bases unmatched to any gene: 5. The germline V gene encodes CDR1 LNHDA and CDR2 SQIVND (reference sequence). CDR3 length: 15 amino acids. For the CDR3, the DNA is TGTGCCAGTAGTATCCGGGACAGTCACAATCAGCCCCAGCATTTT. Translation gives CASSIRDSHNQPQHF.

The chain uses TRBV28 and TRBJ2-7; D may be TRBD1 (6 bases). The CDR3 loop spans 16 amino acids. From germline, CDR1 is MDHEN and CDR2 SYDVKM. Trimming shortened V by 5 bases and J by 0 bases, and 17 bases separated the two germline ends. DNA for the CDR3: TGTGCCAGCAGTACTATTAAGACAGGTCCCTCCTACGAGCAGTACTTC. Translating gives CASSTIKTGPSYEQYF.

Sample share makes this clone medium-sized (0.01 to 0.1%). This rearrangement joins TRBV6-4 to TRBJ1-2, with TRBD1 as a possible D gene (5 bases). Germline lookup yields CDR1 MRHNA and CDR2 SNTAGT. V gave up 4 bases and J gave up 7 bases, with 16 bases separating them. The CDR3 covers 14 residues. The CDR3 DNA sequence: TGTGCCAGCAGTGGAACAGGTTTCCTCGGTGGCTACACCTTC. Translating it yields CASSGTGFLGGYTF.

The rearrangement joins TRBV7-9 to TRBJ2-7; TRBD1 might be the D (5 bases). The ends were cut back, 5 bases at V and 3 bases at J, with 17 bases in the middle. Germline values: CDR1 SEHNR, CDR2 FQNEAQ (reference sequence). This CDR3 contains 15 residues. CDR3 sequence: CASSLERGGSYEQYF. CDR3 sequence (DNA): TGTGCCAGCAGCCTAGAAAGGGGTGGCAGCTACGAGCAGTACTTC.

CDR3 in amino acids: CASCRIGVAGELYEQYF. The DNA of the CDR3 is TGTGCCAGCTGCCGTATTGGGGTAGCGGGAGAGTTGTACGAGCAGTACTTC. This sequence joins TRBV27 and TRBJ2-7; 9 bases map to TRBD2. Germline V gene sequence: CDR1 MNHEY, CDR2 SMNVEV (reference sequence). Germline trimming cut 8 bases from V and 4 bases from J; bases unmatched to any gene: 18. The CDR3 contains 17 residues.

This chain joins TRBV6-5 and TRBJ2-7; TRBD1 aligns across 7 bases. From germline, CDR1 is MNHEY and CDR2 SVGAGI. The CDR3 is 14 residues long. The ends lost 0 bases at V and 5 bases at J; junction bases unmatched: 4. CDR3 bases: TGTGCCAGCAGTTACTCGCGACAGGGAAACGAGCAGTACTTC. Its protein product is CASSYSRQGNEQYF.

This chain links TRBV28 with TRBJ2-7, with TRBD2 matching over 13 bases. Germline V gene data show CDR1 as MDHEN and CDR2 as SYDVKM. The CDR3 sequence is 16 residues long. Trimming cost V 2 bases and J 4 bases; bases outside gene matches: 5. CDR3 in amino acids: CASSLGGTSGKYEQYF. In DNA, the CDR3 is TGTGCCAGCAGTTTAGGAGGGACTAGCGGGAAGTACGAGCAGTACTTC.

The rearrangement joins TRBV7-9 to TRBJ2-7; 11 bases are a match to TRBD2. The ends lost 4 bases at V and 5 bases at J; junction bases unmatched: 4. Germline V gene data show CDR1 as SEHNR and CDR2 as FQNEAQ (reference sequence). The CDR3 contains 14 residues. For the CDR3, the DNA is TGTGCCAGCAGCTCGACTAGCGGGGACAACGAGCAGTACTTC. Translated: CASSSTSGDNEQYF.

The chain carries TRBV4-2 and TRBJ1-4; 9 bases are a match to TRBD1. Germline V gene data show CDR1 as LGHNA and CDR2 as YNFKEQ. V shed 2 bases and J 3 bases; nucleotides not matched to a gene: 7. CDR3 size: 17 residues. CDR3 region: CASSQPGQGAANEKLFF. DNA for the CDR3: TGTGCCAGCAGCCAACCGGGACAGGGTGCGGCTAATGAAAAACTGTTTTTT.

The genes are TRBV28 and TRBJ2-7; possibly TRBD1 for D (6 bases). V dropped 2 bases and J dropped 5 bases, with 10 bases sitting between them. There are 13 residues in the CDR3. Germline V CDR1 and CDR2: MDHEN, SYDVKM. The CDR3 loop reads CASSLGGRHEQYF. CDR3 bases: TGTGCCAGCAGTTTAGGGGGCAGGCACGAGCAGTACTTC.

The J gene is TRBJ1-2, the V gene TRBV11-2, with D possibly matching TRBD1 (6 bases). Trimming took 1 base from V and 3 from J, leaving 12 bases between them. Per the germline V gene, CDR1 is SGHAT and CDR2 is FQNNGV. The CDR3 runs to 15 residues. The CDR3 loop reads CASSLVAGADYGYTF. The CDR3 coding sequence is TGTGCCAGCAGCTTAGTGGCGGGGGCGGACTATGGCTACACCTTC.

The CDR3 region is CASSSGVPYEQYF. The CDR3 DNA is TGTGCCAGCAGCTCAGGGGTCCCCTACGAGCAGTACTTC. The J gene is TRBJ2-7, the V gene TRBV7-2; a weak D match, TRBD1 (6 bases). Germline loops: CDR1 SGHTA, CDR2 FQGNSA. This CDR3 spans 13 amino acids. Trimming left V 4 bases short and J 2 bases short, with 9 bases between.

The table lists this clone with a few counts. CDR3 in amino acids: CATRWTDLNTEAFF. CDR3 DNA sequence: TGTGCCACCAGATGGACAGACTTGAACACTGAAGCTTTCTTT. The chain uses TRBV15 and TRBJ1-1; D is perhaps TRBD1 (6 bases). V gave up 6 bases and J gave up 0 bases, with 11 bases separating them. The CDR3 contains 14 residues. Germline V gives CDR1 LNHNV, CDR2 YYDKDF (reference sequence).

This chain uses TRBV5-6 with TRBJ1-4; TRBD1 is a possible D gene (6 bases). The germline V gene encodes CDR1 SGHDT and CDR2 YYEEEE. Between the trimmed V and J ends, which lost 1 base and 8 bases, there was a span of 12 bases. This CDR3 contains 14 residues. As DNA, the CDR3 is TGTGCCAGCAGCTTGACGGGACAAAAAGAAAAACTGTTTTTT. Encoded protein: CASSLTGQKEKLFF.

The chain is built from TRBV9 and TRBJ2-1; 9 bases are a match to TRBD1. The V gene end was trimmed by 2 bases and the J gene end by 6 bases; junction bases not matched to a gene: 6. In germline, CDR1 is SGDLS, CDR2 YYNGEE. This CDR3 has 15 residues. The CDR3 DNA reads TGTGCCAGCAGCGTTGGACAGGGGTCCGGCAATGAGCAGTTCTTC. Translating gives CASSVGQGSGNEQFF. Filled out from reference TRBV9 and TRBJ2-1, the complete variable domain reads DSGVTQTPKHLITATGQRVTLRCSPRSGDLSVYWYQQSLDQGLQFLIQYYNGEERAKGNILERFSAQQFPDLHSELNLSSLELGDSALYFCASSVGQGSGNEQFFGPGTRLTVL.

This chain connects TRBV13 to TRBJ2-7; the match to TRBD2 covers 7 bases. The V segment lost 5 bases and the J segment 7 bases; nucleotides outside the gene matches: 14. CDR1 and CDR2 (germline): PRHDT, FYEKMQ (reference sequence). This CDR3 contains 15 residues. The CDR3 reads CASSHERGPRGEQYF. CDR3 sequence (DNA): TGTGCCAGCAGCCACGAGCGGGGACCACGGGGAGAGCAGTACTTC.

J is TRBJ1-3 and V is TRBV4-3; TRBD1 matches at 7 bases. CDR3 length: 17 amino acids. With V trimmed by 0 bases and J by 4 bases, 9 bases remained unmatched. CDR1 LGHNA and CDR2 YSLEER come from the germline V gene. In DNA, the CDR3 is TGCGCCAGCAGCCAAGAGGAGGGGGCTGTGCGCGGAAACACCATATATTTT. Amino acids: CASSQEEGAVRGNTIYF.

The rearrangement links TRBV4-1 to TRBJ2-7, with 8 bases lining up with TRBD1. Germline V lookup: CDR1 MGHRA, CDR2 YSYEKL. With V trimmed by 3 bases and J by 0 bases, 4 bases remained unmatched. The CDR3 contains 15 residues. CDR3 loop: CASSQTTGVSYEQYF. The DNA of the CDR3 is TGCGCCAGCAGCCAGACGACAGGGGTCTCCTACGAGCAGTACTTC.

This chain uses TRBV15 with TRBJ2-7; 8 bases match TRBD1. Germline V CDR1 and CDR2: LNHNV, YYDKDF (reference sequence). The junction had 3 bases not matched to a gene; V was cut back by 3 bases and J by 2 bases. The CDR3 is made up of 14 amino acids. The chain's CDR3 is CATSSPGQAYEQYF. CDR3 coding DNA: TGTGCCACCAGCAGTCCGGGACAGGCCTACGAGCAGTACTTC.

Only one count was recorded for this clone. The chain combines TRBV18 with TRBJ1-6, with D perhaps TRBD1 (5 bases). The V gene's germline CDR1 is KGHSH and CDR2 LQKENI. Trimming shortened V by 6 bases and J by 0 bases, and 12 bases separated the two germline ends. The CDR3 consists of 16 residues. The chain's CDR3 is CASSQEGSSYNSPLHF. The CDR3 DNA reads as TGTGCCAGCTCGCAGGAGGGGAGCTCCTATAATTCACCCCTCCACTTT.

The CDR3: CSVVGIGTDTQYF. In nucleotides, the CDR3 is TGCAGCGTTGTCGGGATCGGGACAGATACGCAGTATTTT. The chain is built from TRBV29-1 and TRBJ2-3; D possibly corresponds to TRBD2 (5 bases). The V end lost 4 bases, the J end lost 3 bases, and 11 bases lay between the germline ends. Germline V CDR1 and CDR2: SQVTM, ANQGSEA. CDR3 length: 13 amino acids.